The 10 T cell receptor beta chains below all came from one sample that was sequenced in a study of OX40 agonist ivuxolimab in advanced cancers. Profiling relied on immunoSEQ multiplex PCR, and the TCRdb table lists in-frame clones only, not all of them. The data contain around 15,000 clones, roughly three quarters of them singletons. Material: CD4+ or CD8+ T cells sorted from blood, obtained in a trial of the OX40 agonist ivuxolimab. The receptors come from an adult with an advanced solid tumor such as melanoma, head and neck, liver or kidney cancer.

V is TRBV5-4 and J is TRBJ1-2; possibly TRBD1 for D (5 bases). The germline V gene encodes CDR1 SGHNT and CDR2 YYREEE (reference sequence). This CDR3 is 14 amino acids long. The V gene lost 4 bases and the J gene lost 9 bases, with 19 bases spanning the gap. The CDR3 region has the DNA TGTGCCAGCAGCAGCAAATGGGGGGTGACTAGCTACACCTTC. This translates into CASSSKWGVTSYTF.

This clone occurred a few times. The chain combines TRBV6-1 with TRBJ2-1, with D unresolved. The CDR3 consists of 14 residues. Trimming removed 6 bases at V and 2 bases at J, with 11 bases between. Germline V lookup: CDR1 MNHNS, CDR2 SASEGT. Here the CDR3 reads CASSPLGPYNEQFF. The DNA of the CDR3 is TGTGCCAGCAGCCCTTTAGGCCCCTACAATGAGCAGTTCTTC.

The chain links TRBV11-3 to TRBJ1-1; TRBD1 matches 9 bases. Looked up from germline, CDR1 is SGHNT and CDR2 is YENEEA. The CDR3 covers 15 residues. V gave up 5 bases and J gave up 0 bases; unmatched junction bases: 4. The CDR3 bases are TGTGCCAGCAGCCGCACAGGGGGCTTGAACACTGAAGCTTTCTTT. Protein sequence: CASSRTGGLNTEAFF. Based on the CDR3 plus reference TRBV11-3 and TRBJ1-1, the full variable domain is EAGVVQSPRYKIIEKKQPVAFWCNPISGHNTLYWYLQNLGQGPELLIRYENEEAVDDSQLPKDRFSAERLKGVDSTLKIQPAELGDSAVYLCASSRTGGLNTEAFFGQGTRLTVV.

V gene TRBV7-9 combines with J gene TRBJ1-1; D ambiguous. Germline V CDR1 and CDR2: SEHNR, FQNEAQ (reference sequence). CDR3 size: 11 residues. Trimming shortened V by 6 bases and J by 11 bases, and 13 bases separated the two germline ends. The CDR3 is CASRLRKKAFF. The CDR3 DNA reads as TGTGCCAGCAGGTTAAGGAAGAAGGCTTTCTTT.

The CDR3 spells CASSSDRVGIGDTQYF. The DNA for the CDR3 is TGTGCCAGCAGCTCCGACAGGGTGGGTATCGGAGATACGCAGTATTTT. The chain is built from TRBV7-9 and TRBJ2-3, with 7 bases identical to TRBD1. V shed 4 bases, J shed 5 bases, and the junction held 12 bases outside the gene matches. Germline CDR1 reads SEHNR; CDR2 reads FQNEAQ (reference sequence). The CDR3 contains 16 residues.

This clone was found a few times. V and J are TRBV13 and TRBJ1-1; 10 nucleotides line up with TRBD1. V lost 3 bases and J lost 0; bases outside the gene matches: 4. The CDR3 has 16 residues. Germline V gives CDR1 PRHDT, CDR2 FYEKMQ (reference sequence). As DNA, the CDR3 is TGTGCCAGCAGCTTCGGACAGGGGGTTATGAACACTGAAGCTTTCTTT. Protein product: CASSFGQGVMNTEAFF.

The sample holds a few counts of this clone. The chain joins TRBV6-6 to TRBJ1-1, with 9 nucleotides matching TRBD1. Germline V gene sequence: CDR1 MNHNY, CDR2 SVGAGI (reference sequence). The CDR3 length is 13 residues. The J segment lost 9 bases and the V segment lost 5 bases, leaving 7 bases of the junction unmatched. CDR3: CASSPTGGFQAFF. CDR3 nucleotide sequence: TGTGCCAGCAGTCCTACAGGGGGCTTTCAAGCTTTCTTT.

The gene calls are TRBV7-9 and TRBJ1-1; the D gene is possibly TRBD1 (5 bases). This CDR3 is built from 15 residues. Germline CDR1 and CDR2: SEHNR and FQNEAQ (reference sequence). The V gene lost 1 base and the J gene lost 5 bases, with 14 bases spanning the gap. The CDR3 sequence: CASSLVAGAVTEAFF. DNA for the CDR3: TGTGCCAGCAGCTTAGTCGCCGGGGCCGTTACTGAAGCTTTCTTT.

The chain couples TRBV10-3 to TRBJ2-1, with D maybe TRBD1 (5 bases). CDR3 length: 16 residues. V was clipped by 0 bases and J by 6 bases, with 15 bases between them. Germline V gives CDR1 ENHRY, CDR2 SYGVKD. The chain's CDR3 is CAISESLGAPVNEQFF. The CDR3 DNA is TGTGCCATCAGTGAGTCGTTAGGGGCCCCGGTCAATGAGCAGTTCTTC.

V is TRBV6-5 and J is TRBJ2-7, with D unclear. Between the trimmed V and J ends, which lost 5 bases and 6 bases, there was a span of 8 bases. The germline V gene has CDR1 MNHEY and CDR2 SVGAGI. The CDR3 is made up of 11 amino acids. CDR3 residues: CASSVTLEQYF. The CDR3 DNA reads TGTGCCAGCAGTGTGACACTCGAGCAGTACTTC.